The clone carrying this T cell receptor beta chain was counted a few times. Its antigen is not known. This CDR3 is 12 amino acids long. V was cut by 4 bases and J by 4 bases, with 8 bases left in between. Germline V gene sequence: CDR1 SGHDT, CDR2 YYEEEE. These data come from a study of T-cell memory formation after mild COVID-19. Study-level results: Some SARS-CoV-2-responding clones were already detected in memory before infection. Contracting clones localized mainly to CM and EM when CD4+ and mainly to EMRA when CD8+.

TCRdb independently ran MiXCR on the 5' RACE reads; one entry per CDR3 protein. Of under 400,000 distinct CDR3 sequences listed, 20% to 25% are singletons. The chain uses TRBV5-6 and TRBJ1-1, with D possibly matching TRBD1 (5 bases). This sequence originates from an adult woman who had mild COVID-19 (a few samples of this study predate the infection). Cell type and time point are not known. Sequencing input: PBMCs or a T cell subset sorted from them (not recorded which). This CDR3 is CASSRQRTEAFF. In DNA, the CDR3 is TGTGCCAGCAGCCGACAGCGCACTGAAGCTTTCTTT.